Below are 16 T cell receptor beta chains sequenced from a single sample in a study of beta chain features in type 1 diabetes. Study outcomes and limitations: The study found moderately but significantly shorter TCRB CDR3s in all four CD4+ subsets of Type 1 diabetes patients.

Antigen specificity for these receptors is unknown. Expressed TCRB transcripts were sequenced, since all the RNA that had been isolated was reverse transcribed. Only in-frame clones appear in the TCRdb table, and some are missing; sequencing was by immunoSEQ multiplex PCR. Here the sample spans more than 250,000 clones, over 14% being singletons. Sequenced input: naive CD4+ T cells from blood. These receptors were obtained from a man younger than 30 with type 1 diabetes.

This clone was counted once. This rearrangement joins TRBV18 to TRBJ1-1; 8 bases agree with TRBD1. Unmatched junction bases numbered 11, after V lost 2 bases and J lost 0 bases. The CDR3 sequence is 18 residues long. Germline values: CDR1 KGHSH, CDR2 LQKENI. CDR3 DNA sequence: TGTGCCAGCTCACCAAAGGGGGACAGGTTGGGTTTGAACACTGAAGCTTTCTTT. It encodes CASSPKGDRLGLNTEAFF.

The chain uses TRBV6-1 and TRBJ1-2; no clear D. Germline values: CDR1 MNHNS, CDR2 SASEGT. This CDR3 has 13 amino acids. Trimming removed 11 bases at V and 1 base at J, with 14 bases between. CDR3 sequence (DNA): TGTGCCTCTAGGAGGGTAAATAACTATGGCTACACCTTC. Protein: CASRRVNNYGYTF.

This clone turned up a few times. The chain carries TRBV20-1 and TRBJ2-1; TRBD1 agrees at 7 bases. The length of the CDR3 is 11 residues. Germline values: CDR1 DFQATT, CDR2 SNEGSKA (reference sequence). J gave up 8 bases and V 6 bases, and 4 bases lay outside the gene matches. The CDR3 DNA follows: TGCAGTGCGGGCCAGGGGGATGAGCAGTTCTTC. Its translation is CSAGQGDEQFF.

This clone was seen more than once but under ten times. The chain carries TRBV5-4 and TRBJ2-1; D call uncertain. The CDR3 totals 15 residues. V was clipped by 4 bases and J by 0 bases, with 11 bases between them. The germline V gene has CDR1 SGHNT and CDR2 YYREEE (reference sequence). CDR3 coding DNA: TGTGCCAGCAGCACGCCAGCGTTCTCCTACAATGAGCAGTTCTTC. Residues: CASSTPAFSYNEQFF.

The J gene is TRBJ2-2, the V gene TRBV9, with D possibly matching TRBD2 (7 bases). There are 16 residues in the CDR3. V lost 3 bases and J lost 3, with 15 bases in between. Germline lookup yields CDR1 SGDLS and CDR2 YYNGEE. CDR3 in amino acids: CASSGGGRGDTGELFF. The CDR3 DNA reads as TGTGCCAGCAGCGGAGGGGGTCGGGGGGACACCGGGGAGCTGTTTTTT.

The rearrangement joins TRBV6-1 to TRBJ2-1; D is perhaps TRBD1 (6 bases). V was shortened by 10 bases and J by 0 bases, with 13 bases between the two germline ends. CDR1 and CDR2 from the germline V gene are MNHNS and SASEGT. This CDR3 contains 14 residues. The CDR3 reads CATDQGISYNEQFF. DNA of the CDR3: TGTGCCACCGATCAGGGGATCTCCTACAATGAGCAGTTCTTC.

There are many counts of this clone. The chain recombines TRBV30 with TRBJ2-1; 9 nucleotides match TRBD2. This CDR3 contains 15 residues. The trim removed 1 base at V and 0 bases at J, leaving 1 base unmatched. Looked up from germline, CDR1 is GTSNPN and CDR2 is SVGIG (reference sequence). In DNA, the CDR3 is TGTGCCTGGAGTGGACTAGCGGACTCCTACAATGAGCAGTTCTTC. Protein: CAWSGLADSYNEQFF.

The chain recombines TRBV18 with TRBJ2-1; weak D call: TRBD1 (6 bases). The CDR3 runs 16 residues. CDR1 and CDR2 from the germline V gene are KGHSH and LQKENI. The V end was cut by 3 bases, the J end by 3 bases, with 15 bases between. CDR3 residues: CASSPQLGTHYNEQFF. The CDR3 coding sequence is TGTGCCAGCTCACCGCAACTCGGGACACACTACAATGAGCAGTTCTTC.

This clone turned up a few times. This chain connects TRBV7-2 to TRBJ2-2, with 9 bases identical to TRBD1. V trimming: 7 bases; J trimming: 5 bases; junction bases outside the gene matches: 5. Germline values: CDR1 SGHTA, CDR2 FQGNSA. This CDR3 is 14 amino acids long. CDR3: CASNNRGRTGELFF. The CDR3 DNA sequence: TGTGCCAGCAATAACAGGGGGCGAACCGGGGAGCTGTTTTTT.

The chain combines TRBV9 with TRBJ2-2; 10 bases align to TRBD1. The CDR3 totals 14 residues. From germline, CDR1 is SGDLS and CDR2 YYNGEE. Germline trimming cut 5 bases from V and 5 bases from J; bases unmatched to any gene: 3. The CDR3 sequence is CASRGTGETGELFF. For the CDR3, the DNA is TGTGCCAGCAGGGGGACAGGGGAAACCGGGGAGCTGTTTTTT.

This clone was observed a few times. This chain links TRBV19 with TRBJ2-5; TRBD2 agrees at 7 bases. The CDR3 covers 14 residues. CDR1 is LNHDA, CDR2 SQIVND, per germline (reference sequence). Trimming removed 5 bases from V and 5 bases from J; junction bases left unmatched: 8. DNA of the CDR3: TGTGCCAGTAGTTTGTTAGCGGGCGGTGAGACCCAGTACTTC. It specifies CASSLLAGGETQYF.

This chain joins TRBV9 and TRBJ2-5; D perhaps matches TRBD1 (6 bases). The V gene lost 0 bases and the J gene lost 4 bases, with 13 bases spanning the gap. The CDR3 loop spans 15 amino acids. Germline V gene sequence: CDR1 SGDLS, CDR2 YYNGEE. The CDR3 loop reads CASSVAAVQGETQYF. DNA for the CDR3: TGTGCCAGCAGCGTAGCTGCAGTACAGGGAGAGACCCAGTACTTC.

This clone was picked up a small number of times. The chain recombines TRBV11-2 with TRBJ2-1, with 10 bases matching TRBD2. The V and J ends lost 5 bases and 3 bases, in that order; junction bases with no gene match: 13. The germline CDR1 and CDR2 sequences are SGHAT and FQNNGV. The CDR3 is 18 amino acids. Here the CDR3 reads CASSTSAPSSGSYNEQFF. For the CDR3, the DNA is TGTGCCAGCAGCACCTCGGCCCCGTCTAGCGGGAGCTACAATGAGCAGTTCTTC.

Concerning this clone: The sample contains more than one DNA sequence encoding this CDR3. This chain links TRBV28 with TRBJ2-7; 7 bases match TRBD2. The CDR3 extends over 13 amino acids. The V gene end was trimmed by 2 bases and the J gene end by 3 bases; junction bases not matched to a gene: 1. CDR1 and CDR2 (germline): MDHEN, SYDVKM. CDR3 loop: CASSLGGSYEQYF. DNA of the CDR3: TGTGCCAGCAGTTTAGGCGGGAGCTACGAGCAGTACTTC. Drawing the rest from reference TRBV28 and TRBJ2-7, the complete variable domain is DVKVTQSSRYLVKRTGEKVFLECVQDMDHENMFWYRQDPGLGLRLIYFSYDVKMKEKGDIPEGYSVSREKKERFSLILESASTNQTSMYLCASSLGGSYEQYFGPGTRLTVT.

In its sample, this clone was seen a few times. J is TRBJ1-1 and V is TRBV30, with a weak D call TRBD1 (6 bases). The germline V and J ends were trimmed by 0 bases and 6 bases, with 11 bases remaining between them. The CDR3 spans 13 residues. Per the germline V gene, CDR1 is GTSNPN and CDR2 is SVGIG (reference sequence). The CDR3: CAWSVQGPPEAFF. In nucleotides, the CDR3 is TGTGCCTGGAGTGTACAGGGTCCTCCTGAAGCTTTCTTT. The full variable domain, completed using reference TRBV30 and TRBJ1-1, is SQTIHQWPATLVQPVGSPLSLECTVEGTSNPNLYWYRQAAGRGLQLLFYSVGIGQISSEVPQNLSASRPQDRQFILSSKKLLLSDSGFYLCAWSVQGPPEAFFGQGTRLTVV.

The V gene is TRBV7-2, the J gene TRBJ1-4; D gene uncertain. CDR1 SGHTA and CDR2 FQGNSA come from the germline V gene. Deletions cut 3 bases from V and 6 bases from J, with 11 bases between. The CDR3 extends over 14 amino acids. CDR3 sequence: CASSFGIDHEKLFF. The CDR3 DNA follows: TGTGCCAGCAGCTTTGGTATAGATCATGAAAAACTGTTTTTT.